This entry lists 23 T cell receptor beta chains sequenced from one sample in a study of CD8 T cells in ankylosing spondylitis. MiXCR, applied by TCRdb to the 5' RACE reads, yields one record per CDR3 protein. The sample comprises 150,000 to 200,000 distinct CDR3 sequences, 15% to 20% of which are singletons, and approximately 4% rests with the top ten. The sequencing input was blood, either unsorted or a sorted T cell fraction (not recorded which). The receptor source for this set is a male donor aged 10-35 years with ankylosing spondylitis or in good health (not recorded which).

This clonotype has at least ten counts. CDR3 sequence: CASSPTGLGEKLFF. The CDR3 nucleotides are TGTGCCAGCAGCCCTACAGGGTTGGGCGAAAAACTGTTTTTT. This chain links TRBV12-3 or TRBV12-4 with TRBJ1-4; a possible D gene is TRBD1 (6 bases). This CDR3 spans 14 amino acids. V was trimmed by 6 bases and J by 8 bases, leaving 16 bases between them.

The chain couples TRBV5-6 to TRBJ2-1; 10 bases map to TRBD1. The CDR3 is 15 residues long. The trim removed 4 bases at V and 8 bases at J, leaving 9 bases unmatched. CDR1 is SGHDT, CDR2 YYEEEE, per germline. The CDR3 DNA sequence: TGTGCCAGCAGCCTCTCCGGGACAGGGGTGGATGAGCAGTTCTTC. It specifies CASSLSGTGVDEQFF.

This clonotype was observed many times. The gene calls are TRBV5-1 and TRBJ2-7; a possible D gene is TRBD1 (6 bases). The CDR3 contains 14 residues. Germline CDR1 is SGHRS and CDR2 is YFSETQ. Trimming stripped 5 bases from V and 0 bases from J, with 12 bases between. CDR3 sequence: CASRGGRYSYEQYF. The DNA for the CDR3 is TGCGCCAGCAGAGGGGGACGGTACTCCTACGAGCAGTACTTC.

This clonotype was counted many times. V is TRBV5-1 and J is TRBJ2-5, with TRBD2 as a possible D gene (6 bases). The CDR3 spans 14 residues. Germline CDR1 and CDR2: SGHRS and YFSETQ. V dropped 0 bases and J dropped 5 bases, with 11 bases sitting between them. The CDR3 loop is CASSLALALETQYF. Here the CDR3 DNA reads TGCGCCAGCAGCTTGGCACTAGCCTTGGAGACCCAGTACTTC.

This clonotype was observed a single time. The chain recombines TRBV24-1 with TRBJ2-7; 7 bases agree with TRBD1. The CDR3 totals 16 residues. Germline CDR1 reads KGHDR; CDR2 reads SFDVKD. The V gene end was trimmed by 0 bases and the J gene end by 0 bases; junction bases not matched to a gene: 4. The CDR3 DNA follows: TGTGCCACCAGTGATTTGACGGGACAGAGCTCCTACGAGCAGTACTTC. It translates to CATSDLTGQSSYEQYF.

This clonotype was observed at least ten times. CDR3: CAWSDTGRLTF. The CDR3 DNA sequence: TGTGCCTGGAGTGATACGGGACGCCTAACCTTC. This rearrangement joins TRBV30 to TRBJ1-2, with D perhaps matching TRBD1 (5 bases). Germline assignment: CDR1 GTSNPN and CDR2 SVGIG (reference sequence). There are 11 residues in the CDR3. Trimming stripped 1 base from V and 14 bases from J, with 14 bases between.

This clonotype has at least ten counts. The chain combines TRBV5-6 with TRBJ2-7, with 7 nucleotides matching TRBD1. V lost 5 bases to trimming and J lost 3 bases; unmatched junction nucleotides: 8. CDR1 is SGHDT, CDR2 YYEEEE, per germline. There are 14 residues in the CDR3. The CDR3 region is CASRVQGTFYEQYV. The CDR3 DNA sequence: TGTGCCAGCAGGGTACAGGGGACCTTCTACGAGCAGTACGTC.

Ten or more counts support this clonotype. V usage is TRBV7-9 and J usage is TRBJ2-1, with D maybe TRBD2 (6 bases). Trimming cost V 5 bases and J 1 base, with 12 bases left between them. CDR3 length: 15 residues. Germline CDR1 reads SEHNR; CDR2 reads FQNEAQ (reference sequence). The CDR3 DNA reads as TGTGCCAGCAGCCCAAGACTAGTGTCCTACAATGAGCAGTTCTTC. Translating gives CASSPRLVSYNEQFF.

This clonotype has a count of ten or more. The chain employs TRBV24-1 and TRBJ2-7, with 8 nucleotides matching TRBD1. In germline, CDR1 is KGHDR, CDR2 SFDVKD. V shed 7 bases, J shed 5 bases, and the junction held 6 bases outside the gene matches. This CDR3 is built from 13 residues. The CDR3 sequence: CATSGDRGDEQYF. CDR3 sequence (DNA): TGTGCCACCAGCGGCGACAGGGGTGACGAGCAGTACTTC.

Many counts were recorded for this clonotype. The rearrangement uses TRBV10-1 and TRBJ2-1, with 16 bases identical to TRBD2. With V trimmed by 6 bases and J by 15 bases, 8 bases remained unmatched. Germline values: CDR1 WNHNN, CDR2 SYGVQD (reference sequence). The CDR3 runs to 14 residues. For the CDR3, the DNA is TGCGCCAGCAGCCAGGGACTAGCGGGAGGGCCTGGGTTCTTC. Translated: CASSQGLAGGPGFF.

The V gene is TRBV20-1, the J gene TRBJ2-1; 9 positions agree with TRBD2. The CDR3 length is 14 residues. V shed 4 bases and J 2 bases; nucleotides not matched to a gene: 3. The germline V gene has CDR1 DFQATT and CDR2 SNEGSKA (reference sequence). CDR3 nucleotide sequence: TGCAGTGCTACGAGACTAGCGGCCTACAATGAGCAGTTCTTC. Its protein is CSATRLAAYNEQFF.

In this sample, this clonotype turned up many times. The chain uses TRBV11-2 and TRBJ2-7; 11 positions agree with TRBD2. Trimming took 1 base from V and 2 from J; bases not matched to a gene: 1. The germline CDR1 and CDR2 sequences are SGHAT and FQNNGV. The CDR3 contains 15 residues. The CDR3, as DNA: TGTGCCAGCAGCTTAGGACTAGCGGGAACCTACGAGCAGTACGTC. It codes for CASSLGLAGTYEQYV.

This clonotype was detected ten times or more. The J gene is TRBJ2-1, the V gene TRBV12-3 or TRBV12-4; TRBD2 agrees at 10 bases. CDR3 length: 15 amino acids. V dropped 7 bases and J dropped 9; count of bases not matched to a gene: 12. This CDR3 is CASTWSLAGVLEQFF. CDR3 in DNA: TGTGCCAGCACCTGGAGTCTAGCGGGAGTTCTTGAGCAGTTCTTC.

In this sample, this clonotype turned up many times. The V and J genes are TRBV20-1 and TRBJ2-5; 8 bases map to TRBD1. The germline V gene has CDR1 DFQATT and CDR2 SNEGSKA (reference sequence). V shed 3 bases, J shed 5 bases, and the junction held 8 bases outside the gene matches. This CDR3 spans 14 amino acids. As DNA, the CDR3 is TGCAGTGCTAGTTGGCAGGGGGCCGGGGAGACCCAGTACTTC. As protein: CSASWQGAGETQYF.

The genes are TRBV6-1 and TRBJ2-1; either TRBD1 or TRBD2 may supply D (5 bases each). CDR3 size: 15 residues. The germline gives CDR1 MNHNS, CDR2 SASEGT. Trimming removed 5 bases from V and 5 bases from J, with 16 bases in between. CDR3 residues: CASSTGTTQDNEQFF. DNA for the CDR3: TGTGCCAGCAGTACCGGGACGACCCAAGACAATGAGCAGTTCTTC.

This sequence joins TRBV11-3 and TRBJ2-2, with D possibly matching TRBD1 (6 bases). Germline V gene data show CDR1 as SGHNT and CDR2 as YENEEA. V lost 0 bases to trimming and J lost 7 bases, with 12 bases between them. This CDR3 is 15 amino acids long. The CDR3 loop reads CASSLDARGNGELFF. CDR3 DNA sequence: TGTGCCAGCAGCTTAGATGCTAGGGGGAACGGGGAGCTGTTTTTT.

This clonotype was recorded at least ten times. The chain has TRBV3-1 and TRBJ1-2; 10 bases match TRBD1. The germline gives CDR1 LGHDT, CDR2 YNNKEL (reference sequence). Trimming took 2 bases from V and 9 from J; bases not matched to a gene: 12. CDR3 size: 16 residues. CDR3 DNA sequence: TGTGCCAGCAGCCAACTGCCCCGGGACAGGGGTACTCGCTACACCTTC. It is translated as CASSQLPRDRGTRYTF. Full variable domain (rest looked up from reference TRBV3-1 and TRBJ1-2): DTAVSQTPKYLVTQMGNDKSIKCEQNLGHDTMYWYKQDSKKFLKIMFSYNNKELIINETVPNRFSPKSPDKAHLNLHINSLELGDSAVYFCASSQLPRDRGTRYTFGSGTRLTVV.

This clonotype was counted ten times or more. The chain combines TRBV12-3 or TRBV12-4 with TRBJ2-7; TRBD1 matches at 8 bases. There are 15 residues in the CDR3. J gave up 1 base and V 6 bases, and 8 bases lay outside the gene matches. The CDR3 nucleotides are TGTGCCAGCAGATACTCGACAGGGGCATCCTACGAGCAGTACTTC. This gives the protein CASRYSTGASYEQYF.

The sample holds many counts of this clonotype. In DNA, the CDR3 is TGTGCCAGCAGCTTAGACCCCGGGACAGGGGTTGAGCAGTACGTC. This translates into CASSLDPGTGVEQYV. The genes are TRBV7-9 and TRBJ2-7; TRBD1 aligns across 10 bases. J lost 7 bases, V lost 1 base, and 7 bases had no gene match. Germline CDR1 SEHNR, CDR2 FQNEAQ (reference sequence). There are 15 residues in the CDR3.

The table lists this clonotype with many counts. The rearrangement links TRBV7-8 to TRBJ2-7; tentatively, D is TRBD2 (6 bases). The germline V and J ends were trimmed by 4 bases and 2 bases, with 18 bases remaining between them. This CDR3 contains 16 residues. Germline V gene sequence: CDR1 SGHVS, CDR2 FQNEAQ. CDR3 sequence reads: CASSYVRQTGAYEQYV. As DNA, the CDR3 is TGTGCCAGCAGCTACGTAAGACAAACGGGGGCCTACGAGCAGTACGTC.

A few counts support this clonotype. The chain joins TRBV19 to TRBJ2-1; TRBD1 aligns across 7 bases. V dropped 1 base and J dropped 7; count of bases not matched to a gene: 10. The CDR3 is made up of 16 amino acids. Germline loops: CDR1 LNHDA, CDR2 SQIVND (reference sequence). The CDR3 here is CASSIVDREFKNEQFF. CDR3 DNA sequence: TGTGCCAGTAGTATAGTCGACAGGGAATTTAAGAATGAGCAGTTCTTC.

There are many counts of this clonotype. The J gene is TRBJ2-7, the V gene TRBV20-1; D may correspond to TRBD1 or TRBD2 (5 bases each). The CDR3 consists of 15 residues. Trimming took 4 bases from V and 2 from J, leaving 18 bases between them. Germline lookup yields CDR1 DFQATT and CDR2 SNEGSKA (reference sequence). As DNA, the CDR3 is TGCAGTGCTAACCCAGAGGGACGGAACCCCTACGAGCAGTACTTC. It codes for CSANPEGRNPYEQYF.

This clonotype was seen many times. This chain connects TRBV30 to TRBJ2-3; no clear D. This CDR3 has 12 residues. V lost 2 bases, J lost 4 bases, and 7 bases lay in between. The germline V gene encodes CDR1 GTSNPN and CDR2 SVGIG (reference sequence). The CDR3 is CAWSQGPDTQYF. The CDR3 DNA is TGTGCCTGGAGTCAAGGTCCAGATACGCAGTATTTT. Full variable domain (outside the CDR3, taken from reference TRBV30 and TRBJ2-3): SQTIHQWPATLVQPVGSPLSLECTVEGTSNPNLYWYRQAAGRGLQLLFYSVGIGQISSEVPQNLSASRPQDRQFILSSKKLLLSDSGFYLCAWSQGPDTQYFGPGTRLTVL.